These 16 T cell receptor beta chains came from one sample sequenced in a study of shared clonotypes between healthy human individuals. Positively selected for CCR7, the CD45RO-negative cells used as naive CD8 cells excluded terminally differentiated effector memory CD45RA+ cells. Produced via immunoSEQ multiplex PCR; TCRdb's table is partial and in-frame only. Of about 1,900,000 clones listed, over 85% were seen once; the top ten hold 1% to 1.5%. The source material was naive CD8+ T cells sorted from blood. The receptors originated from a man between 18 and 29 years old in good health.

The chain has TRBV11-2 and TRBJ2-3; 9 bases are shared with TRBD2. V was pared by 2 bases and J by 2 bases, with 8 bases of the junction left unmatched. The CDR3 loop spans 17 amino acids. Looked up from germline, CDR1 is SGHAT and CDR2 is FQNNGV. In nucleotides, the CDR3 is TGTGCCAGCAGCTTATTGGGCGGGAGGGCCTACACAGATACGCAGTATTTT. Translating it yields CASSLLGGRAYTDTQYF.

The chain links TRBV19 to TRBJ2-7, with 8 bases aligning to TRBD2. The CDR3 is 14 residues long. The germline gives CDR1 LNHDA, CDR2 SQIVND (reference sequence). V shed 5 bases, J shed 1 base, and the junction held 4 bases outside the gene matches. Here the CDR3 reads CASSSSGYSYEQYF. CDR3 in DNA: TGTGCCAGTAGTTCTAGCGGGTATTCCTACGAGCAGTACTTC.

This clone was detected only once. The chain recombines TRBV4-2 with TRBJ2-7; 11 bases match TRBD2. In germline, CDR1 is LGHNA, CDR2 YNFKEQ. The CDR3 extends over 16 amino acids. Losses at the gene ends were 2 bases for V and 7 bases for J; bases not matched to a gene: 10. The CDR3 DNA sequence: TGTGCCAGCAGCCAAACTAGCGGGGGCCCGGCGGGAGAGCAGTACTTC. Amino acids: CASSQTSGGPAGEQYF.

The chain is built from TRBV4-3 and TRBJ1-6, with a tentative D call TRBD1 (5 bases). The ends were cut back, 0 bases at V and 8 bases at J, with 11 bases in the middle. The CDR3 runs 15 residues. Germline CDR1 LGHNA, CDR2 YSLEER. CDR3 sequence: CASSQDSGTDSPLHF. The CDR3 bases are TGCGCCAGCAGCCAAGACTCAGGGACGGATTCACCCCTCCACTTT.

V is TRBV27 and J is TRBJ1-6; D gene unclear. Trimming shortened V by 5 bases and J by 0 bases, and 11 bases separated the two germline ends. There are 16 residues in the CDR3. CDR1 MNHEY and CDR2 SMNVEV come from the germline V gene (reference sequence). As DNA, the CDR3 is TGTGCCAGCAGTATCCTCACGAGCTCCTATAATTCACCCCTCCACTTT. It specifies CASSILTSSYNSPLHF.

The rearrangement uses TRBV9 and TRBJ1-1; no clear D. There are 14 residues in the CDR3. The V end lost 2 bases, the J end lost 8 bases, and 16 bases lay between the germline ends. Germline values: CDR1 SGDLS, CDR2 YYNGEE. The CDR3 coding sequence is TGTGCCAGCAGCGTTTTCCCGGATCACGCAGAAGCTTTCTTT. As protein: CASSVFPDHAEAFF.

J is TRBJ2-1 and V is TRBV5-1; 9 nucleotides agree with TRBD2. The CDR3 extends over 16 amino acids. Germline CDR1 is SGHRS and CDR2 is YFSETQ. Trimming cost V 0 bases and J 3 bases; bases outside gene matches: 4. CDR3 sequence: CASSLGAGGLYNEQFF. CDR3 coding DNA: TGCGCCAGCAGCTTGGGAGCGGGGGGCCTCTACAATGAGCAGTTCTTC. Supplemented by reference TRBV5-1 and TRBJ2-1, the full variable domain reads KAGVTQTPRYLIKTRGQQVTLSCSPISGHRSVSWYQQTPGQGLQFLFEYFSETQRNKGNFPGRFSGRQFSNSRSEMNVSTLELGDSALYLCASSLGAGGLYNEQFFGPGTRLTVL.

This clone was seen a single time. CDR3 protein: CASSPLSVYEQYF. The CDR3, as DNA: TGTGCCAGCTCACCACTCTCAGTTTACGAGCAGTACTTC. The V and J genes are TRBV18 and TRBJ2-7, with D unclear. The CDR3 covers 13 residues. Trimming pared 1 base from V and 4 bases from J, leaving 8 bases between. CDR1 and CDR2 (germline): KGHSH, LQKENI.

The rearrangement uses TRBV7-9 and TRBJ1-4; TRBD1 matches 11 bases. The germline CDR1 and CDR2 sequences are SEHNR and FQNEAQ (reference sequence). Germline trimming cut 5 bases from V and 8 bases from J; bases unmatched to any gene: 16. The CDR3 consists of 18 residues. This chain's CDR3 is CASSPPPGQGDFGEKLFF. The CDR3 DNA reads TGTGCCAGCAGCCCACCCCCGGGACAGGGGGATTTTGGGGAAAAACTGTTTTTT.

This clone was counted a single time. The rearrangement joins TRBV10-1 to TRBJ2-5; 9 bases line up with TRBD2. The V gene's germline CDR1 is WNHNN and CDR2 SYGVQD (reference sequence). The junction had 16 bases not matched to a gene; V was cut back by 6 bases and J by 2 bases. The CDR3 sequence is 18 residues long. The CDR3 spells CASRGGASGTNLQETQYF. In DNA, the CDR3 is TGCGCCAGCAGGGGGGGGGCTAGCGGGACCAACCTACAAGAGACCCAGTACTTC.

The J gene is TRBJ2-7, the V gene TRBV27, with a tentative D call TRBD2 (5 bases). The V gene lost 6 bases and the J gene lost 0 bases, with 9 bases spanning the gap. Germline values: CDR1 MNHEY, CDR2 SMNVEV (reference sequence). The CDR3 consists of 13 residues. This chain's CDR3 is CASSHGISYEQYF. In DNA, the CDR3 is TGTGCCAGCAGCCACGGGATCTCCTACGAGCAGTACTTC.

In its sample, this clone was seen once. Other nucleotide sequences from this sample produce the same CDR3. The CDR3 sequence: CASTGGGTGELFF. CDR3 coding DNA: TGTGCCAGCACGGGTGGTGGGACCGGGGAGCTGTTTTTT. The J gene is TRBJ2-2, the V gene TRBV6-5, with unresolved D. Looked up from germline, CDR1 is MNHEY and CDR2 is SVGAGI. Trimming removed 7 bases at V and 5 bases at J, with 11 bases between. The CDR3 length is 13 residues.

This rearrangement joins TRBV5-8 to TRBJ2-1; a possible D gene is TRBD2 (6 bases). The CDR3 spans 16 residues. Trimming shortened V by 4 bases and J by 7 bases, and 21 bases separated the two germline ends. Germline CDR1 reads SGHTS; CDR2 reads YDEGEE. DNA of the CDR3: TGTGCCAGCAGCCACGCCCCTTACGGGGGTGTAAATGAGCAGTTCTTC. Protein sequence: CASSHAPYGGVNEQFF.

This chain uses TRBV9 with TRBJ2-3, with 8 bases lining up with TRBD1. The CDR3 is 16 residues long. Germline CDR1 SGDLS, CDR2 YYNGEE. The V gene end was trimmed by 0 bases and the J gene end by 0 bases; junction bases not matched to a gene: 3. DNA for the CDR3: TGTGCCAGCAGCGTAGAAGGGACAGGTAGCACAGATACGCAGTATTTT. This codes for CASSVEGTGSTDTQYF. Full variable domain (missing parts from reference TRBV9 and TRBJ2-3): DSGVTQTPKHLITATGQRVTLRCSPRSGDLSVYWYQQSLDQGLQFLIQYYNGEERAKGNILERFSAQQFPDLHSELNLSSLELGDSALYFCASSVEGTGSTDTQYFGPGTRLTVL.

The chain carries TRBV4-3 and TRBJ2-1; 7 nucleotides agree with TRBD2. J was trimmed by 4 bases and V by 0 bases; bases with no gene match: 6. CDR1 LGHNA and CDR2 YSLEER come from the germline V gene. The CDR3 consists of 16 residues. CDR3 bases: TGCGCCAGCAGCCAAGACTCGGGAGGTGGGTACAATGAGCAGTTCTTC. Translation: CASSQDSGGGYNEQFF.

The chain combines TRBV6-1 with TRBJ1-5; D gene uncertain. The germline CDR1 and CDR2 sequences are MNHNS and SASEGT. V was clipped by 5 bases and J by 5 bases, with 16 bases between them. The CDR3 has 15 residues. The CDR3 DNA reads as TGTGCCAGCAGTCCCCGGGCTAGAGAGGATCAGCCCCAGCATTTT. It translates to CASSPRAREDQPQHF.